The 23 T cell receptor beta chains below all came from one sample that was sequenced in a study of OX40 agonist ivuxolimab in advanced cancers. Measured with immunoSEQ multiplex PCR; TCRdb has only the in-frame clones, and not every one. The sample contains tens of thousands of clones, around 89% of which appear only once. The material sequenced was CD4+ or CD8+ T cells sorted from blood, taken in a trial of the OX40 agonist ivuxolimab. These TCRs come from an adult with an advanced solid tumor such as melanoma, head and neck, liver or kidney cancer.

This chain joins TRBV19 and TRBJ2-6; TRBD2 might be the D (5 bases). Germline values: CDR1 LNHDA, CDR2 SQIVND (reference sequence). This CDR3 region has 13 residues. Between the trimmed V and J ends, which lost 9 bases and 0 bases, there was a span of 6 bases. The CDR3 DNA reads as TGTGCCAGCGACTACTCTGGGGCCAACGTCCTGACTTTC. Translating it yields CASDYSGANVLTF.

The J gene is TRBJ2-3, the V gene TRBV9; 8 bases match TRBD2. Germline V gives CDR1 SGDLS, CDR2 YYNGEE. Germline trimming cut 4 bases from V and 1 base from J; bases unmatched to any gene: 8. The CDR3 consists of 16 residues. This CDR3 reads CASSREGGPRTDTQYF. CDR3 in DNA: TGTGCCAGCAGCCGGGAGGGGGGACCCCGCACAGATACGCAGTATTTT.

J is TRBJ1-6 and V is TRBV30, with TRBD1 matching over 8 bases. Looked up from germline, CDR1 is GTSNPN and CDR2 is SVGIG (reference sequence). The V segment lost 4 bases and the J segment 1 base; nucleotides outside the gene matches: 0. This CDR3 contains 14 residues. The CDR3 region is CAWNRGSYNSPLHF. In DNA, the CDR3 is TGTGCCTGGAACAGGGGGTCCTATAATTCACCCCTCCACTTT.

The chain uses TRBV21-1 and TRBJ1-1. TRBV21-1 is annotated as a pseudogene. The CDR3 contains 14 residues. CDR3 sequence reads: CASSTREGGTEAFF. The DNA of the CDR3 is TGTGCCAGCAGCACCAGGGAAGGAGGCACTGAAGCTTTCTTT.

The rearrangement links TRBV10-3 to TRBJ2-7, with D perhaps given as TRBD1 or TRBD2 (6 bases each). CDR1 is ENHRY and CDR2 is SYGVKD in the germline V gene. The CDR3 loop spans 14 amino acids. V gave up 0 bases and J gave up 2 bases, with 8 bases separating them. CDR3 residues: CAISESGGPYEQYF. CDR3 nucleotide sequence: TGTGCCATCAGTGAGTCCGGGGGCCCCTACGAGCAGTACTTC.

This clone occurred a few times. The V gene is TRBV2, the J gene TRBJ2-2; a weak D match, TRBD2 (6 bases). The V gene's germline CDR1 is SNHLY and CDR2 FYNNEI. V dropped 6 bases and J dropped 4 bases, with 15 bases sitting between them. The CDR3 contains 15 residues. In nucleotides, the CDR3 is TGTGCCAGCAGGTCCCTTAGCGGATTCACCGGGGAGCTGTTTTTT. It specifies CASRSLSGFTGELFF.

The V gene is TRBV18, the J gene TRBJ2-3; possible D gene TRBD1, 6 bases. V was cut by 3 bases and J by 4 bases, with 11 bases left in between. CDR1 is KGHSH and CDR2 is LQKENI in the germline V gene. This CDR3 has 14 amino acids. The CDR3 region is CASSPADRPDTQYF. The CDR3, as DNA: TGTGCCAGCTCACCTGCAGACAGGCCAGATACGCAGTATTTT.

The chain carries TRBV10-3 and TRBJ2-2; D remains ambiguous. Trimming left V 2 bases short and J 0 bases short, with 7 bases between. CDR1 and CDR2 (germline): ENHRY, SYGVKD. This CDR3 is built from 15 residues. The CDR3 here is CAISEGGSNTGELFF. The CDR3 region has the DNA TGTGCCATCAGTGAGGGTGGGTCGAACACCGGGGAGCTGTTTTTT.

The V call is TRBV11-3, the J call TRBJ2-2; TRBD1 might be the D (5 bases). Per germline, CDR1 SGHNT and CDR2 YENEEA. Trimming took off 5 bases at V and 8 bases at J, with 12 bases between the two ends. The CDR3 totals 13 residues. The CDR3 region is CASSPQGGGELFF. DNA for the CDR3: TGTGCCAGCAGCCCGCAGGGTGGAGGGGAGCTGTTTTTT.

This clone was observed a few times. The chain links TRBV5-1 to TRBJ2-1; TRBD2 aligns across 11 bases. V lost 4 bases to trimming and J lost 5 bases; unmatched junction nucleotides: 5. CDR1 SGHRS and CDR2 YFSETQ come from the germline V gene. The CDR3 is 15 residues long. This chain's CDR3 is CASSTGLADDNEQFF. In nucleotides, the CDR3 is TGCGCCAGCAGCACGGGACTAGCGGACGACAATGAGCAGTTCTTC.

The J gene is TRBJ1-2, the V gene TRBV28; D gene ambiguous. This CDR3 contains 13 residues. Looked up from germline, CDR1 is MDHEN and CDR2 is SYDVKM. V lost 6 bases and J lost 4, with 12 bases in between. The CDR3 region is CASRTAERYGYTF. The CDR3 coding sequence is TGTGCCAGCAGGACCGCGGAGCGCTATGGCTACACCTTC.

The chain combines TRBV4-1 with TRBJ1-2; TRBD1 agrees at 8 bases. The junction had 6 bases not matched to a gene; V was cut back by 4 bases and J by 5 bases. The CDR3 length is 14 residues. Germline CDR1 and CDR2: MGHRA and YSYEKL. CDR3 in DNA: TGCGCCAGCAGCCGACGGGGACAGGCTTATGGCTACACCTTC. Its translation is CASSRRGQAYGYTF.

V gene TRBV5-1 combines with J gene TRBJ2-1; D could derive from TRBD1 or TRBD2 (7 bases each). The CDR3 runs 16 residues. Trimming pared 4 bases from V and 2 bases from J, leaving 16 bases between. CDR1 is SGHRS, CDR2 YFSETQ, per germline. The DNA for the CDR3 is TGCGCCAGCAGCCCAGGGGGTAGCGGGCCCTACAATGAGCAGTTCTTC. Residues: CASSPGGSGPYNEQFF.

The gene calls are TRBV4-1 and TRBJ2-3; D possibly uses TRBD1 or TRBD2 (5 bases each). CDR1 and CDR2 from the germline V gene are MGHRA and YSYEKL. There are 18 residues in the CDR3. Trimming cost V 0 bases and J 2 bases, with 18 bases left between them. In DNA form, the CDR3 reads TGCGCCAGCAGCCAAGACCCTCGGGACGTAAGCTTCACAGATACGCAGTATTTT. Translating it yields CASSQDPRDVSFTDTQYF.

In nucleotides, the CDR3 is TGTGCCAGCAGTAAGTTAGGTAGTCCCGGTGAAAAACTGTTTTTT. It codes for CASSKLGSPGEKLFF. The chain uses TRBV2 and TRBJ1-4; D not certain. Germline CDR1 and CDR2: SNHLY and FYNNEI. This CDR3 is 15 amino acids long. V dropped 5 bases and J dropped 7 bases, with 17 bases sitting between them. Full variable domain (outside the CDR3, taken from reference TRBV2 and TRBJ1-4): EPEVTQTPSHQVTQMGQEVILRCVPISNHLYFYWYRQILGQKVEFLVSFYNNEISEKSEIFDDQFSVERPDGSNFTLKIRSTKLEDSAMYFCASSKLGSPGEKLFFGSGTQLSVL.

CDR3 DNA sequence: TGTGCCAGCAGTTATGGGACTAGTCCCCCAGATACGCAGTATTTT. It codes for CASSYGTSPPDTQYF. The rearrangement joins TRBV6-5 to TRBJ2-3; 8 positions agree with TRBD2. V shed 3 bases, J shed 4 bases, and the junction held 6 bases outside the gene matches. In germline, CDR1 is MNHEY, CDR2 SVGAGI. The CDR3 has 15 residues.

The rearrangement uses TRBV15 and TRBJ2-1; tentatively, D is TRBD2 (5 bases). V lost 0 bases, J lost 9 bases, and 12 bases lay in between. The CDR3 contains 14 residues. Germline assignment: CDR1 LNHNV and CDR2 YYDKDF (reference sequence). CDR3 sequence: CATSRDGGAGEQFF. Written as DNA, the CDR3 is TGTGCCACCAGCAGAGATGGAGGTGCGGGTGAGCAGTTCTTC.

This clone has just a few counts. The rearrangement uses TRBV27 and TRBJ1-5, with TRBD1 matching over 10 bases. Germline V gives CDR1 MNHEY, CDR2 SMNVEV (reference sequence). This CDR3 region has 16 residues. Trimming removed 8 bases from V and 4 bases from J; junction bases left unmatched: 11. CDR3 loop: CASRSGGQGINQPQHF. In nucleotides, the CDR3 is TGTGCCAGCCGTTCGGGGGGACAGGGGATAAATCAGCCCCAGCATTTT.

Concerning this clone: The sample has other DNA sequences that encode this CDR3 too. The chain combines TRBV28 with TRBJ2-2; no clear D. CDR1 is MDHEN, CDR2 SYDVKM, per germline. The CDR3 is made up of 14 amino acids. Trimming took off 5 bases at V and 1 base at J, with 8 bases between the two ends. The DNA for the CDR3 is TGTGCCAGCAGTCCCCCCCAGAACACCGGGGAGCTGTTTTTT. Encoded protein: CASSPPQNTGELFF.

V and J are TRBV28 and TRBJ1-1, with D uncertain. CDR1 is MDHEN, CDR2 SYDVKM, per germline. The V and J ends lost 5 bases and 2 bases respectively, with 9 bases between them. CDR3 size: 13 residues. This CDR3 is CASSTTFNTEAFF. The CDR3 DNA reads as TGTGCCAGCAGTACGACATTTAACACTGAAGCTTTCTTT.

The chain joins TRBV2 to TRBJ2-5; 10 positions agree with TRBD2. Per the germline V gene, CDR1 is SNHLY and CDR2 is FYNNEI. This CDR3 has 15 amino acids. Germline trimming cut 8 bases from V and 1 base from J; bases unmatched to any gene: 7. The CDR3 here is CASVLAGVPQETQYF. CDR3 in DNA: TGTGCCAGCGTCCTAGCGGGAGTCCCCCAAGAGACCCAGTACTTC.

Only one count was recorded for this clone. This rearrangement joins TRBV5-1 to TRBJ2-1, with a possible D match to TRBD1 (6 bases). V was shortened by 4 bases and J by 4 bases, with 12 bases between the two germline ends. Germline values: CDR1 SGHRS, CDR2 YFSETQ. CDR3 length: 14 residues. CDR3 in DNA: TGCGCCAGCAGCCCCGGACAGAGTTACAATGAGCAGTTCTTC. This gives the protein CASSPGQSYNEQFF.

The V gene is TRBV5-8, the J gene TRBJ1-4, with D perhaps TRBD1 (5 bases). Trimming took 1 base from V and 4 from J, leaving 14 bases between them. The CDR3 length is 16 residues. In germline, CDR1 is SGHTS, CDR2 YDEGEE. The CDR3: CASSLMDGTVNEKLFF. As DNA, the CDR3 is TGTGCCAGCAGCTTGATGGATGGGACGGTTAATGAAAAACTGTTTTTT.